The text below deals with one T cell receptor (beta chain). CDR3 length: 12 amino acids. V shed 5 bases and J shed 5 bases, with 12 bases lying between them. Germline V gene sequence: CDR1 SQVTM, CDR2 ANQGSEA. Original analysis: Reference gene primer amplification yielded estimated nucleated cell counts. Assay used: immunoSEQ multiplex PCR; TCRdb lists only in-frame clones, some missing. V, J and clone size are taken as reported in that table, and D and trimming were inferred from the DNA itself. The sample shows approximately 160,000 clones, approximately 78% of them seen only once. These data originate in a study of blood T cell repertoires in COVID-19.

The specimen was peripheral blood. The receptor was derived from a human donor in a cohort sampled during active COVID-19. The V gene is TRBV29-1, the J gene TRBJ1-1, with D possibly TRBD1 on 5 matching bases. The CDR3 coding sequence is TGCAGCGTTCTGGGGCGGGAAACTGAAGCTTTCTTT. It encodes CSVLGRETEAFF.